This entry is about one TCR beta chain. Its antigen is currently unknown. The entry originates in a study of cytomegalovirus exposure and HLA in healthy donors. Study outcomes and limitations: In an earlier analysis, about 87% or about 30%: the productive usage of most TCR beta V segments. When a later analysis was performed, an Asian-associated ancestry cluster reportedly had fewer N-insertions than the roughly 700-donor mean. CMV antigen specificity was confirmed in vitro for a few CMV-associated chains.

Donors sampled were nominally healthy, though unrecorded immune exposures were likely. Primers: 60 Vbeta forward and 13 Jbeta reverse. The protocol was immunoSEQ multiplex PCR, while the TCRdb copy is restricted to in-frame clones and leaves out a portion. Among 100,000 or so clones listed, 69% were seen once. V dropped 5 bases and J dropped 6; count of bases not matched to a gene: 12. The CDR3 is 16 amino acids. Germline lookup yields CDR1 SGHNT and CDR2 YENEEA. The sample comprised PBMCs. This sequence was found in a man aged 30 to 39 in good health and CMV-seronegative. The chain recombines TRBV11-3 with TRBJ2-1, with 8 bases matching TRBD2. The CDR3 spells CASSNRSAGVFNEQFF. The CDR3 coding sequence is TGTGCCAGCAGCAATCGCTCAGCGGGAGTCTTCAATGAGCAGTTCTTC. The full variable domain, completed using reference TRBV11-3 and TRBJ2-1, is EAGVVQSPRYKIIEKKQPVAFWCNPISGHNTLYWYLQNLGQGPELLIRYENEEAVDDSQLPKDRFSAERLKGVDSTLKIQPAELGDSAVYLCASSNRSAGVFNEQFFGPGTRLTVL.